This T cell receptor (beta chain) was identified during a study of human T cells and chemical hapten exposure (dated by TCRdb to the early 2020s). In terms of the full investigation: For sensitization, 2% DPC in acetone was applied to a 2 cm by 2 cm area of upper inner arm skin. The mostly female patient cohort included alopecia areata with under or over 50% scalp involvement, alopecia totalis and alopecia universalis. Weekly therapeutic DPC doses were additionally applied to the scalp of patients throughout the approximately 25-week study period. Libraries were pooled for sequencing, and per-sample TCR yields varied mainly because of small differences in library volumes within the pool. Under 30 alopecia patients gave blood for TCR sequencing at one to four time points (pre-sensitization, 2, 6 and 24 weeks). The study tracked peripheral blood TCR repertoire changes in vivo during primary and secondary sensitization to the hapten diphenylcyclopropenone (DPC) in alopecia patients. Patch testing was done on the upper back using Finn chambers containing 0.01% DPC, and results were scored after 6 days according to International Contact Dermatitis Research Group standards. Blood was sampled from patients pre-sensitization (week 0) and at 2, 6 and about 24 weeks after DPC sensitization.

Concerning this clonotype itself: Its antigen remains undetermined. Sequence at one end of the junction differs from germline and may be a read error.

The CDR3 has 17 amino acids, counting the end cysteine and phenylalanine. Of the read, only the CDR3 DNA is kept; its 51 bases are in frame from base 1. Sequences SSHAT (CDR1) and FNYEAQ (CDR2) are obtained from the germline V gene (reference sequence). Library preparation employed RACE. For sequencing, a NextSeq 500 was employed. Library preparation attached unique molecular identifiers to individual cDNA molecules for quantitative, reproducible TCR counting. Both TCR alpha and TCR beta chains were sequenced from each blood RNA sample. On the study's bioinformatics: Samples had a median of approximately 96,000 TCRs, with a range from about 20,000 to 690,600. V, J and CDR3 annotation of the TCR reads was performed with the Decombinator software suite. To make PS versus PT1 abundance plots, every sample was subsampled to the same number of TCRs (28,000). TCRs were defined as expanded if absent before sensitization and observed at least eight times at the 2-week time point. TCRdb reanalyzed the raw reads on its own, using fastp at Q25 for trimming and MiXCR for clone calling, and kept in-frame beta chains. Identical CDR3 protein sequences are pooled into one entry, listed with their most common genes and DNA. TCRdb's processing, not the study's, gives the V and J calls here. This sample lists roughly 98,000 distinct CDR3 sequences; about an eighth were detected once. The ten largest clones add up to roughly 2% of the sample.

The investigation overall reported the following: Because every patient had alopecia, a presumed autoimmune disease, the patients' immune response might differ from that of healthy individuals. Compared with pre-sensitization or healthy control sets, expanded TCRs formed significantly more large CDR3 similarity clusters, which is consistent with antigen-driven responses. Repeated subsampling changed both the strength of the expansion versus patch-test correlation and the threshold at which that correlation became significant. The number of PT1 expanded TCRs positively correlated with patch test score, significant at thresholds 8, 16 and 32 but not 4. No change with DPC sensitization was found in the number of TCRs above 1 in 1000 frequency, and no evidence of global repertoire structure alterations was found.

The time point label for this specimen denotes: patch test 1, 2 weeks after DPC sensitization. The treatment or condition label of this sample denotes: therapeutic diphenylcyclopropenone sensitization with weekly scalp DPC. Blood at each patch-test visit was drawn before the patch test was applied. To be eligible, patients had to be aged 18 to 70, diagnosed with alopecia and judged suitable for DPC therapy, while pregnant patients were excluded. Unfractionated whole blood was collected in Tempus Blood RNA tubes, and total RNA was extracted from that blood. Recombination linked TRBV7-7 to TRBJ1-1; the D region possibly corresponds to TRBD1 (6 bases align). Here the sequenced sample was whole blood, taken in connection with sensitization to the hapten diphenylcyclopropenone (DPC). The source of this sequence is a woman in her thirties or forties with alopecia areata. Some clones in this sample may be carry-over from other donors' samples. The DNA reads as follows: TGTGCTAGCAGCCCAATCGACAGGAGTTCCATGAACACTGAAGCTTTCTTT. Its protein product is CASSPIDRSSMNTEAFF.